This T cell receptor beta chain was documented in a study of T cells in Graves' hyperthyroidism and ophthalmopathy. Across the study: Initial diagnosis, before any treatment, was when peripheral blood was collected. Study-wide points: The model predicted ophthalmopathy a median approximately seven months before onset. Ophthalmopathy was told apart from stable hyperthyroidism by a 13 V-J model.

Many counts were recorded for this clonotype. The antigen is not known. Using RNA transcripts as the source, TCR beta CDR3 regions were amplified. Carried out on the TCR CDR3, a first-round RT-PCR used the HTBI primer set. TCRdb re-called the multiplex PCR reads with MiXCR, one entry per CDR3 protein. Seen here are around 600,000 distinct CDR3 sequences, roughly 15% observed once, and the top ten hold around an eighth. The germline gives CDR1 SGHVS, CDR2 FQNEAQ. V lost 5 bases and J 6 bases, leaving 20 bases between the germline ends. The CDR3 length is 16 residues. Cells are PBMCs isolated from about 10 ml of fresh blood.

The receptor comes from a woman aged 45 to 65 with Graves' ophthalmopathy. Material: blood. The chain employs TRBV7-8 and TRBJ2-1, with D possibly matching TRBD1 (6 bases). The CDR3 DNA sequence: TGTGCCAGCAGCCTATCGCGGAACACAGGGCTCAATGAGCAGTTCTTC. It encodes CASSLSRNTGLNEQFF.